This is a list of T cell receptor beta chains from one sample in a study of CD8 T cells in ankylosing spondylitis. TCRdb recomputed calls from the 5' RACE reads with MiXCR, one row per CDR3 protein. The profile shows 200,000 to 250,000 distinct CDR3 sequences, around 24% of them singletons. The sequencing input was blood, either unsorted or a sorted T cell fraction (not recorded which). The receptors shown here come from a male donor with ankylosing spondylitis or in good health (not recorded which). The conserved cysteine and the conserved F or W are not part of the CDR3 here.

J,V,CDR3
TRBJ2-1,TRBV20-1,SARSGTANNEQF
TRBJ2-3,TRBV20-1,SATEDLAGSTLSDTQY
TRBJ2-7,TRBV6-5,ASSYSRGGVKSYEQY
TRBJ2-1,TRBV20-1,SASSNEQF
TRBJ2-3,TRBV11-2,ASSLEGAGGTDTQY
TRBJ2-2,TRBV27,ASSPMGRGSAGELF
TRBJ2-1,TRBV18,ASSPPERASRQF
TRBJ2-5,TRBV12-3/TRBV12-4,ASSFGSGRVETQY
TRBJ1-1,TRBV29-1,SVEADWNTEAF
TRBJ2-5,TRBV20-1,SARDSIPSMAVRETQY
TRBJ1-2,TRBV6-2/TRBV6-3,ASSSRQATVNYGYT
TRBJ2-7,TRBV6-1,ASSRLLGDEQY
TRBJ1-1,TRBV5-6,ASSLYRANTEAF
TRBJ2-3,TRBV12-3/TRBV12-4,ASGNTDTQY
TRBJ1-5,TRBV9,ASSSTGTNRPQH